This TCR beta chain appears in the sequencing data of a study of monozygotic twins with inflammatory bowel disease. The study's findings and limits: Especially with disease activity, IBD patients shared fewer clonotypes with others than healthy twins did. For IBD, no single strong associated signal or clonotype was supported.

Germline CDR1 reads SGHVS; CDR2 reads FNYEAQ. The CDR3 loop spans 15 amino acids. PCR of TCRalpha and TCRbeta cDNA was nested, with two rounds of about 16 and 10 cycles. Using the 5' RACE reads, TCRdb records one entry per CDR3 protein without DNA. In all, the sample yields over 130,000 distinct CDR3 sequences. Comments on this clonotype: Antigen unknown.

The sample taken for sequencing was blood. The V gene is TRBV7-6, the J gene TRBJ2-7; there is no DNA to check the TCRdb D call of TRBD1. This receptor was taken from a human donor with ulcerative colitis or Crohn's disease, or a healthy co-twin of an affected twin (not recorded which). The CDR3 loop reads CASSLYTGDSYEQYF.